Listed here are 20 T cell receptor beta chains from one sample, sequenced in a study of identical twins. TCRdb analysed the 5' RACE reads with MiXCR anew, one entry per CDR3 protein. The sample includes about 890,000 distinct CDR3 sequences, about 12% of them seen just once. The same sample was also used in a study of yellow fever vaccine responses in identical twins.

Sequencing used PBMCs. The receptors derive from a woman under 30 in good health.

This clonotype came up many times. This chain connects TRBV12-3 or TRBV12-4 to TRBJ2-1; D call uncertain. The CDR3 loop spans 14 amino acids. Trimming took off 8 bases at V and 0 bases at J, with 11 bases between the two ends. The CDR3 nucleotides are TGTGCCAGCCGTGAAGTTTACTCCTACAATGAGCAGTTCTTC. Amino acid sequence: CASREVYSYNEQFF.

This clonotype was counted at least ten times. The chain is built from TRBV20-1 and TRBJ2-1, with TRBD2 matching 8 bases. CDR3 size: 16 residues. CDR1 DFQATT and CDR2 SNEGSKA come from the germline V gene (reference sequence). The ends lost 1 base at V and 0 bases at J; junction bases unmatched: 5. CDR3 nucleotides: TGCAGTGCTAGAGGGCTAGCGGGTATCTCCTACAATGAGCAGTTCTTC. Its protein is CSARGLAGISYNEQFF.

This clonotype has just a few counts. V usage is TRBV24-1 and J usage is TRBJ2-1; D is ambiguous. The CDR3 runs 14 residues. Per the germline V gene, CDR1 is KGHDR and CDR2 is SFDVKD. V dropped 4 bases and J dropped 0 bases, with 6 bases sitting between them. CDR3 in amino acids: CATSEVGSYNEQFF. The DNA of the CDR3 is TGTGCCACCAGTGAGGTGGGCTCCTACAATGAGCAGTTCTTC.

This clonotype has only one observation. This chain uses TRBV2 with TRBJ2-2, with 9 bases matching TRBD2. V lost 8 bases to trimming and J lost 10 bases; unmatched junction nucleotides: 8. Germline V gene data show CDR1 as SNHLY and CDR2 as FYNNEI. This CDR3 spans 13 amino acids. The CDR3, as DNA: TGTGCCAGCCGTGTTAGCGGGAGAGAGGAGCTGTTTTTT. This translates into CASRVSGREELFF.

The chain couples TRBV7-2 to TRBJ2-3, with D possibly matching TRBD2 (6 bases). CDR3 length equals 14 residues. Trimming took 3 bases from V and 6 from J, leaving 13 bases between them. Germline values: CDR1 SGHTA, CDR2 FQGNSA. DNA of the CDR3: TGTGCCAGCAGCTTGGGGCGACTAGTTGATACGCAGTATTTT. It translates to CASSLGRLVDTQYF.

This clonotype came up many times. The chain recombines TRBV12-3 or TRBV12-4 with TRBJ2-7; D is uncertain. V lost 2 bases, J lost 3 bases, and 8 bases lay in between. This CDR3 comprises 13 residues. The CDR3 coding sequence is TGTGCCAGCAGTTTAACGTCCGGCTACGAGCAGTACTTC. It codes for CASSLTSGYEQYF.

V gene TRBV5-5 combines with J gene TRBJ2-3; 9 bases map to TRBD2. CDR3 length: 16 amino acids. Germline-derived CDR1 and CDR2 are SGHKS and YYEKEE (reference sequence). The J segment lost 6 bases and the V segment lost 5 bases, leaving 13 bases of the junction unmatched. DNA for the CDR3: TGTGCCAGCAGTGCTCACCCGACTAGCGGCTCGGATACGCAGTATTTT. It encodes CASSAHPTSGSDTQYF. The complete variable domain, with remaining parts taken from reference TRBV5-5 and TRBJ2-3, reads DAGVTQSPTHLIKTRGQQVTLRCSPISGHKSVSWYQQVLGQGPQFIFQYYEKEERGRGNFPDRFSARQFPNYSSELNVNALLLGDSALYLCASSAHPTSGSDTQYFGPGTRLTVL.

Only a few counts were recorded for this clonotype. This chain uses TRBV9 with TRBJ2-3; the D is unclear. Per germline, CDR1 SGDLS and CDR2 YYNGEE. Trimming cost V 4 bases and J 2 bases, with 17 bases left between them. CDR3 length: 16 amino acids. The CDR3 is CASSTLGIPLTDTQYF. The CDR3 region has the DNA TGTGCCAGCAGCACCCTAGGCATACCCCTCACAGATACGCAGTATTTT.

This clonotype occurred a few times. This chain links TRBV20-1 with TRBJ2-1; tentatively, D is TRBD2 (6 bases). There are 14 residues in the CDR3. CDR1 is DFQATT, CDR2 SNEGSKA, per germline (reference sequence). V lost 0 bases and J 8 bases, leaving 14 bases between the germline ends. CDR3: CSARDPPPGDEQFF. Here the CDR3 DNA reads TGCAGTGCTAGAGACCCCCCCCCGGGGGATGAGCAGTTCTTC.

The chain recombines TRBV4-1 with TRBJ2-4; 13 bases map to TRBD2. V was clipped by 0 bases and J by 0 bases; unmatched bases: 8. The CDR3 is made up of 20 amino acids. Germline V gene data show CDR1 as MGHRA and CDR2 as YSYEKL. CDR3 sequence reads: CASSQDLLAGGILAKNIQYF. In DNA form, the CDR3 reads TGCGCCAGCAGCCAAGATTTACTAGCGGGAGGGATTCTAGCCAAAAACATTCAGTACTTC.

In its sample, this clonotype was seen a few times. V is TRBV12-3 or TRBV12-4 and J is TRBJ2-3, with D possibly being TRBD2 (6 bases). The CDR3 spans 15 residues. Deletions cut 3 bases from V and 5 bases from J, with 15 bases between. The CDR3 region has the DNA TGTGCCAGCAGTTTTGGAGGGAGCAGCCTAGATACGCAGTATTTT. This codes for CASSFGGSSLDTQYF.

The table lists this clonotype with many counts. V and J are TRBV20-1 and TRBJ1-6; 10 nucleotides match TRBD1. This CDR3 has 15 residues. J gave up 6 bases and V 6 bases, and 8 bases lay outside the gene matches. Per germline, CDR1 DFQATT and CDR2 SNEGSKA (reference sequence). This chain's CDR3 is CSAKPGQGINSPLHF. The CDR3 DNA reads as TGCAGTGCAAAGCCGGGACAGGGGATTAATTCACCCCTCCACTTT.

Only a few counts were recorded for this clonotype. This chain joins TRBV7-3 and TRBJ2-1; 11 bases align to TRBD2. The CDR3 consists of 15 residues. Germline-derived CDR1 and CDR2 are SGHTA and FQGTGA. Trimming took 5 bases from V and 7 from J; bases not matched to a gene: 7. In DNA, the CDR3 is TGTGCCAGCAGCCGAACTAGCGGGAGTTTAAATGAGCAGTTCTTC. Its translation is CASSRTSGSLNEQFF. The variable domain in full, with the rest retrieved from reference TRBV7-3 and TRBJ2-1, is GAGVSQTPSNKVTEKGKYVELRCDPISGHTALYWYRQSLGQGPEFLIYFQGTGAADDSGLPNDRFFAVRPEGSVSTLKIQRTERGDSAVYLCASSRTSGSLNEQFFGPGTRLTVL.

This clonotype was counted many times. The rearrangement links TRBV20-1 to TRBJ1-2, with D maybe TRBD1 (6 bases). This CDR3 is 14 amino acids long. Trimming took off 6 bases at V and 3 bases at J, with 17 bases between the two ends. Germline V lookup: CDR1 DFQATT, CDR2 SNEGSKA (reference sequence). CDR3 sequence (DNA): TGCAGTGCAAGAATGGCAGGGGAGGACTATGGCTACACCTTC. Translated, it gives CSARMAGEDYGYTF.

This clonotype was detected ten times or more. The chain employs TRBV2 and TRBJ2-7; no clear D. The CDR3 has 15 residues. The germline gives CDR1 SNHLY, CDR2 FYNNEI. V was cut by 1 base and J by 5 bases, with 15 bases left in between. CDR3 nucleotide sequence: TGTGCCAGCAGTGAAGGGCTAGTTTTATACGACGAGCAGTACTTC. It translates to CASSEGLVLYDEQYF.

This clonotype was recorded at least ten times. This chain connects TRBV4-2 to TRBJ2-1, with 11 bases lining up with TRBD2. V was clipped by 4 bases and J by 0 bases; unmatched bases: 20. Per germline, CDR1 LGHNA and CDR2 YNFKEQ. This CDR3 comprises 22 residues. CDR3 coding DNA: TGTGCCAGCAGCCCTCAGGGACTAGCGGACAGAGGTAGGATAGTCTCCTACAATGAGCAGTTCTTC. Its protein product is CASSPQGLADRGRIVSYNEQFF.

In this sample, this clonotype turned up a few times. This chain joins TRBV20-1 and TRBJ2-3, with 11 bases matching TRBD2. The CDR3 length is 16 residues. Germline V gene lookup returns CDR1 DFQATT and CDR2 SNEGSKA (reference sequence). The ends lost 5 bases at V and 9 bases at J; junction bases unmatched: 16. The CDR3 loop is CSAAPTSGGPGVTQYF. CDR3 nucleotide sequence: TGCAGTGCTGCCCCCACTAGCGGGGGACCGGGAGTCACGCAGTATTTT.

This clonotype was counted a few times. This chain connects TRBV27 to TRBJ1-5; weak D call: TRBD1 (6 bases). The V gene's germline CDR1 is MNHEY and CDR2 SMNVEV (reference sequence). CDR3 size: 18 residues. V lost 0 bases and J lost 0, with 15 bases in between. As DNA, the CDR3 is TGTGCCAGCAGTTTATCCCCTTGGACAGTTCTTAGCAATCAGCCCCAGCATTTT. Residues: CASSLSPWTVLSNQPQHF.

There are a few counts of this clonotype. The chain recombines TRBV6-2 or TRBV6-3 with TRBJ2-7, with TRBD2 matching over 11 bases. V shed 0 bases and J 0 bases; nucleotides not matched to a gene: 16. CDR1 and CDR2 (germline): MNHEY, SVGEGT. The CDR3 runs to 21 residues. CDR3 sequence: CASSYSTSGEFLLGSSYEQYF. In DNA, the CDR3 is TGTGCCAGCAGTTACTCGACTAGCGGGGAGTTTTTACTTGGAAGCTCCTACGAGCAGTACTTC.

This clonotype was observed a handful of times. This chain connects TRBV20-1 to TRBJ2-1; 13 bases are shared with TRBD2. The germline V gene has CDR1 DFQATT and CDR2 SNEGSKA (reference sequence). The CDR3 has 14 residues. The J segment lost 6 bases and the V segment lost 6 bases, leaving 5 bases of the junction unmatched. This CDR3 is CSATSGGGLNEQFF. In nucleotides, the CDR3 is TGCAGTGCAACTAGCGGGGGGGGGCTCAATGAGCAGTTCTTC.